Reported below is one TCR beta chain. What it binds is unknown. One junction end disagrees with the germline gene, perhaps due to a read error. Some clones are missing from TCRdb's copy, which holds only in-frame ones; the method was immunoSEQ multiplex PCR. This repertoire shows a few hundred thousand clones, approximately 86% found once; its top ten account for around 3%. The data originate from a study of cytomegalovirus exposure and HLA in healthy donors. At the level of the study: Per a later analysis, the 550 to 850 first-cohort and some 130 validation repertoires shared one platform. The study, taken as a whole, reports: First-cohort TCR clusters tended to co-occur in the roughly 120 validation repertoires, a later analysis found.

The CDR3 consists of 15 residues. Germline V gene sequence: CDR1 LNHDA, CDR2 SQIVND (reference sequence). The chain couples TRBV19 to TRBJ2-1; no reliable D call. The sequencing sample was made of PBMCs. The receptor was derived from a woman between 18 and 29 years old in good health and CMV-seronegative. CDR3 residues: CASRIGTQTYNEQFF. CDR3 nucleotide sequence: TGTGCCAGTAGGATAGGCACGCAAACTTACAATGAGCAGTTCTTC.